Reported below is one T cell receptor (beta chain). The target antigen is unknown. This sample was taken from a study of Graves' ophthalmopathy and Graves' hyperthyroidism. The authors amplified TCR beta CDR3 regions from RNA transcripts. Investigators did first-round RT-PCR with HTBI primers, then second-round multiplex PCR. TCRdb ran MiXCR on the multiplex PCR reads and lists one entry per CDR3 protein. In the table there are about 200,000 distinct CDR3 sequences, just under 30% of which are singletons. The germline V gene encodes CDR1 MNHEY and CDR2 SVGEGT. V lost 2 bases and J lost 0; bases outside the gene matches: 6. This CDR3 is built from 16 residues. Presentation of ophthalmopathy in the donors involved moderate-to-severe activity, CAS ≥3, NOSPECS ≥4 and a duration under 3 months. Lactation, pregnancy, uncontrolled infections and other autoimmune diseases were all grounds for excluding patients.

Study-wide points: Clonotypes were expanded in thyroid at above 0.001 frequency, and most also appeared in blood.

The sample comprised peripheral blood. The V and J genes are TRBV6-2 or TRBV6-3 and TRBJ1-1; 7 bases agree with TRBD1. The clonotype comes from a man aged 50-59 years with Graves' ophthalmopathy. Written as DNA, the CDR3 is TGTGCCAGCAGTTACGGAGCAGGGGGAATGAACACTGAAGCTTTCTTT. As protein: CASSYGAGGMNTEAFF.